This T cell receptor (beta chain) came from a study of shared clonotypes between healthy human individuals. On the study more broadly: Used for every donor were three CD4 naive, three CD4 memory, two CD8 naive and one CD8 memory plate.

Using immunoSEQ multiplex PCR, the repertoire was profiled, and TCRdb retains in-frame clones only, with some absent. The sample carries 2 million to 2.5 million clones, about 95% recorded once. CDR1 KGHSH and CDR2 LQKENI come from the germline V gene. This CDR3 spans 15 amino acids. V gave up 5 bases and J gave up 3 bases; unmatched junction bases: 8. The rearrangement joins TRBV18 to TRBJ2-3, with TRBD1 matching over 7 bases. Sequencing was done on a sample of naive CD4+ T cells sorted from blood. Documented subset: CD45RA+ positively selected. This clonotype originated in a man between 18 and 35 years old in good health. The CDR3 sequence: CASSVQGVETDTQYF. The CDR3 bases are TGTGCCAGCTCAGTCCAGGGGGTAGAGACAGATACGCAGTATTTT.